The clone carrying this T cell receptor beta chain was counted a single time. The data stem from a study of blood T cell repertoires in COVID-19. Study information: The samples span acute and convalescent COVID-19 from the United States, Italy and Spain.

Germline CDR1 reads LNHDA; CDR2 reads SQIVND (reference sequence). The CDR3 sequence is 11 residues long. The V gene lost 8 bases and the J gene lost 6 bases, with 8 bases spanning the gap. Original processing methods: Estimated nucleated cell counts came from reference gene primer amplification. Repertoires were generated with immunoSEQ multiplex PCR, while TCRdb's copy carries only in-frame clones and drops some. That table supplies the V and J calls and clone size; D and trimming were determined from the DNA. The sample has roughly 260,000 clones; roughly 88% are singletons. The sample taken for sequencing was peripheral blood. This sequence was found in a woman between 40 and 55 years old who had recovered from COVID-19. The chain couples TRBV19 to TRBJ2-4; maybe TRBD1 (5 bases). The CDR3 is CASGQGNIQYF. CDR3 nucleotides: TGTGCCAGTGGGCAGGGAAACATTCAGTACTTC.